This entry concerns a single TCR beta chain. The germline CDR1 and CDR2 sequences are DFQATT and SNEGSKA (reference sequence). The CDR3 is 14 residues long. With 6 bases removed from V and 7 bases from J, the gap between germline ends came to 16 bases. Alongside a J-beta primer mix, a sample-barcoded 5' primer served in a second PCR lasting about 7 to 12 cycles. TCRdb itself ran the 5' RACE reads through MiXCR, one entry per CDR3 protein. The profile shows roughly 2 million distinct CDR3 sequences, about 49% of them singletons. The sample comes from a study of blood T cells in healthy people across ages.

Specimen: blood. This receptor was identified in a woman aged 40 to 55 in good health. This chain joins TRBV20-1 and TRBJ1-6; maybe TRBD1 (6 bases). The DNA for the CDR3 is TGCAGTGCCAAAACCGACAGGCGAAATTCACCCCTCCACTTT. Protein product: CSAKTDRRNSPLHF.